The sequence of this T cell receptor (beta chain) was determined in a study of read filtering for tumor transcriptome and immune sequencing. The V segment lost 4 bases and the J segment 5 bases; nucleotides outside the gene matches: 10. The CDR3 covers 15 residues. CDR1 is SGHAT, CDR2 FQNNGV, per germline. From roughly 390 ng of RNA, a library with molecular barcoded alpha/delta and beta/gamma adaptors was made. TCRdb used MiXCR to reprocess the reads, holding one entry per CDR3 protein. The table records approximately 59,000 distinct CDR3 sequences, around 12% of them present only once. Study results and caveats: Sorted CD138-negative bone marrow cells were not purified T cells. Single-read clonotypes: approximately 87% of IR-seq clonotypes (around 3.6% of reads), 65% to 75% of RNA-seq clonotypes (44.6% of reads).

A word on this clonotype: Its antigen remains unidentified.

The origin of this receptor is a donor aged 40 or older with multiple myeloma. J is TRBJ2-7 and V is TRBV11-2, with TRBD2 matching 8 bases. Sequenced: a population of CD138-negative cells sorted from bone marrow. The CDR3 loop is CASSSRVAGYNEQYF. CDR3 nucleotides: TGTGCCAGCAGCTCCCGGGTAGCGGGATACAACGAGCAGTACTTC.